This T cell receptor (beta chain) originates from a study of T-cell reconstitution after alpha-beta-depleted transplantation in children. Whole-study results and caveats: Several hundred expanded graft clones reportedly were the source of alpha-beta T cells about two months after transplant.

Germline V gene sequence: CDR1 SNHLY, CDR2 FYNNEI. Germline trimming cut 7 bases from V and 5 bases from J; bases unmatched to any gene: 10. The CDR3 runs to 15 residues. To note about this clonotype: Its antigen remains unknown.

Researchers prepared the TCRbeta library using unique molecular identifiers, the study reports. TCRdb passed the PCR reads through MiXCR, listing each CDR3 protein once. The sample has some 450,000 distinct CDR3 sequences, around two fifths seen once. The V gene is TRBV2, the J gene TRBJ2-5; TRBD2 aligns across 10 bases. This specimen consisted of PBMCs, obtained before TCRalphabeta/CD19-depleted stem cell transplant. This clonotype was sampled from a girl under 10 years old with aplastic anemia, due to receive a stem cell transplant. In DNA form, the CDR3 reads TGTGCCAGCATTCTAGCGGGAGCTTTGGGGGAGACCCAGTACTTC. As protein: CASILAGALGETQYF.